The rows below give T cell receptor beta chains drawn from one sample of a study of T cell responses to AZD1222 COVID-19 vaccine. Measured with immunoSEQ multiplex PCR; TCRdb has only the in-frame clones, and not every one. The sample lists around 120,000 clones; around 93% were seen once. Material: peripheral blood, obtained on day 0 of AZD1222 vaccination. The receptors were sampled from an adult in good health. Both conserved end residues are trimmed from each CDR3. The order of the fields is V gene, J gene, D gene, CDR3 protein. The D gene is left open where the match is weak.

>TRBV7-8|TRBJ2-5|.
ASSLAEQETQY
>TRBV19|TRBJ1-2|TRBD1
ASSFRTGANYGYT
>TRBV30|TRBJ2-3|.
AWSVSDTDTQY
>TRBV29-1|TRBJ2-3|.
SVYSTDTQY
>TRBV4-3|TRBJ2-5|.
ASSQSIQWGEMETQY
>TRBV9|TRBJ1-6|TRBD1
ASSQGQGGLSSPLH
>TRBV28|TRBJ1-2|TRBD1
ASSSQGGYGYT
>TRBV27|TRBJ2-7|TRBD2
ASSLTGLGYEQY
>TRBV30|TRBJ1-2|.
AWSGGAAYT
>TRBV4-1|TRBJ1-2|.
ASSHHWGYT
>TRBV7-9|TRBJ1-4|.
ASSTRGTGTNEKLF
>TRBV7-2|TRBJ1-6|.
ASSFGGRSSPLH